This T cell receptor (beta chain) was captured by sequencing in a study of early T cells in non-severe SARS-CoV-2 infection. The TCR library protocol attached unique molecular identifiers to the individual cDNA molecules. TCRdb re-analysed the 5' RACE reads in MiXCR, keeping a single row per CDR3 protein. The sample records around 26,000 distinct CDR3 sequences, roughly 5.3% being singletons. CDR1 is MNHNY and CDR2 is SVGAGI in the germline V gene (reference sequence). This CDR3 is 17 amino acids long. With V trimmed by 0 bases and J by 6 bases, 9 bases remained unmatched. This chain connects TRBV6-6 to TRBJ2-3; TRBD2 aligns across 10 bases. This sequence originates from an adult who was a healthcare worker with PCR-confirmed SARS-CoV-2 infection or an uninfected control (not recorded which). Sequencing was carried out using whole blood. CDR3 in amino acids: CASSYSLLAGAADTQYF. The CDR3 DNA reads as TGTGCCAGCAGTTACTCATTGCTAGCGGGGGCCGCGGATACGCAGTATTTT.